A selection of T cell receptor beta chains follows, all from one sample in a study of T cells in Graves' hyperthyroidism and ophthalmopathy. One entry per CDR3 protein results from TCRdb running MiXCR on the multiplex PCR reads. The sample includes more than 300,000 distinct CDR3 sequences, 11% to 15% of them seen just once. The material sequenced was blood. These receptor sequences come from a woman in her thirties with Graves' hyperthyroidism. Both conserved end residues are part of each CDR3. A D gene is named only where the DNA matches it firmly. A row's size may be missing; if present it is once, few, many or a size class.

clone_size	j_call	d_call	v_call	cdr3_length	cdr3_nt	cdr3_aa
few	TRBJ1-5	NA	TRBV20-1	15	TGCAGTGCTAGGGTCACAGGGAATAGCAATCAGCCCCAGCATTTT	CSARVTGNSNQPQHF
NA	TRBJ2-3	TRBD2	TRBV19	15	TGTGCCAGTAGTATCGGACTAGCGGCCACAGATACGCAGTATTTT	CASSIGLAATDTQYF
many	TRBJ2-5	NA	TRBV2	15	TGTGCCAGCAGGGCCCTTAGGGGGTCAGATGAGACCCAGTACTTC	CASRALRGSDETQYF
NA	TRBJ2-5	TRBD1	TRBV3-1	16	TGTGCCAGCAGCCAGAGGACAGGGTCATCATCAAAGACCCAGTACTTC	CASSQRTGSSSKTQYF
NA	TRBJ1-1	TRBD1	TRBV5-5	15	TGTGCCAGTTCATCAGGAACAGGGGCATCCGCTGAAGCTTTCTTT	CASSSGTGASAEAFF
many	TRBJ1-5	NA	TRBV12-3/TRBV12-4	14	TGTGCCAGCAGTGGGACACCTCCGATGTGGCCCCAGCATTTT	CASSGTPPMWPQHF
few	TRBJ2-7	NA	TRBV29-1	13	TGCAGCGTTGTCTCCGCCAGGGTCGGCGAGCAGTACTTC	CSVVSARVGEQYF
few	TRBJ2-1	NA	TRBV7-9	18	TGTGCCAGCAGCTTAGGACAGGGGGCGGCGGGAGGGCGCGATGAGCAGTTCTTC	CASSLGQGAAGGRDEQFF
few	TRBJ2-1	TRBD2	TRBV7-3	12	TGTGCCAGCAGCTTAACGGGGGGGGAGCAGTTCTTC	CASSLTGGEQFF
few	TRBJ1-2	NA	TRBV12-3/TRBV12-4	12	TGTGCCAGCAGTTTAAGGAACTATGGCTACACCTTC	CASSLRNYGYTF
few	TRBJ2-6	TRBD2	TRBV20-1	19	TGCAGTGCTAGAGCGTTTCAGGCTAGCGGGAGGGCTGGGGCCAACGTCCTGACTTTC	CSARAFQASGRAGANVLTF
NA	TRBJ2-3	NA	TRBV19	11	TGTGCCGGTAGTATCACAGATACGCAGTATTTT	CAGSITDTQYF
NA	TRBJ2-1	NA	TRBV20-1	17	TGCAGTGCGGGGAGTGGCCCTGGGGGTACCTCCTACAATGAGCAGTTCTTC	CSAGSGPGGTSYNEQFF
NA	TRBJ2-2	NA	TRBV19	15	TGTGCCAGTATCCCGGACGGTCGGGGGACCGGGGAGCTGTTTTTT	CASIPDGRGTGELFF
many	TRBJ2-3	TRBD2	TRBV29-1	16	TGCAGCGTTGGAGGCAGGACTAGCGGAGTTAGGGATACGCAGTATTTT	CSVGGRTSGVRDTQYF
NA	TRBJ2-1	NA	TRBV28	15	TGTGCCAGCACCCGAACCTTACCGGGACCCGATGAGCAGTTCTTC	CASTRTLPGPDEQFF
NA	TRBJ1-5	TRBD1	TRBV12-3/TRBV12-4	18	TGTGCCAGCAGTCCCCCGGGACAGGGAATCCCAAAAGGTCAGCCCCAGCATTTT	CASSPPGQGIPKGQPQHF
NA	TRBJ1-2	NA	TRBV20-1	13	TGCAGTGCTCGCCCCGGACGGAACTATGGCTACACCTTC	CSARPGRNYGYTF
few	TRBJ1-6	NA	TRBV28	13	TGTGCCAGCAGTTGGAGGGGCACGTCACCCCTCCACTTT	CASSWRGTSPLHF
many	TRBJ2-1	TRBD2	TRBV10-3	15	TGTGCCATCAGTGAGTTGGGACTAGCGAACAATGAGCAGTTCTTC	CAISELGLANNEQFF
many	TRBJ2-4	TRBD1	TRBV12-3/TRBV12-4	13	TGTGCCAGCAGCAGGGACAGGGATGCCATTCAGTACTTC	CASSRDRDAIQYF
many	TRBJ1-2	TRBD1	TRBV25-1	12	TGTGCCAGCAGTGAACAGGGGGCTGGCTACACCTTC	CASSEQGAGYTF
many	TRBJ2-3	TRBD1	TRBV28	14	TGTGCCAGCAGTCAAAGGACAGGGGAAACTACGCAGTATTTT	CASSQRTGETTQYF
many	TRBJ1-1	NA	TRBV12-3/TRBV12-4	14	TGTGCCAGCAGAACAGATTCGTCAGGTACTGAAGCTTTCTTT	CASRTDSSGTEAFF
NA	TRBJ2-2	NA	TRBV19	15	TGTGCCAGTAGTCTGCTTCGGATGGCCACCGGGGAGCTGTTTTTT	CASSLLRMATGELFF
few	TRBJ2-7	TRBD2	TRBV4-1	15	TGCGCCAGCAGCCAAGGGTGGCGGGAGTTCTACGAGCAGTACTTC	CASSQGWREFYEQYF
many	TRBJ2-7	TRBD2	TRBV6-2/TRBV6-3	14	TGTGCCAGCACGGGACTAGCGGGGACCTACGAGCAGTACTTC	CASTGLAGTYEQYF
many	TRBJ2-7	TRBD2	TRBV28	14	TGTGCCAGCAGTCGTAGACTAGCGGGACGCGAGCAGTACTTC	CASSRRLAGREQYF
many	TRBJ2-7	TRBD1	TRBV28	14	TGTGCCAGCAGTCCCCTCCGACAGGGCCACGAGCAGTACTTC	CASSPLRQGHEQYF
many	TRBJ1-4	NA	TRBV27	14	TGTGCCAGCAGTGCCCAGGGGTTGAGTGAAAAACTGTTTTTT	CASSAQGLSEKLFF
NA	TRBJ1-3	NA	TRBV3-1	11	TGTGCCAGCAGCCAAAGTGACACCATATATTTT	CASSQSDTIYF
few	TRBJ1-4	NA	TRBV20-1	15	TGCAGTGCTCCAGACCGAGCTGCAACTAATGAAAAACTGTTTTTT	CSAPDRAATNEKLFF
many	TRBJ2-7	NA	TRBV6-2/TRBV6-3	17	TGTGCCAGCAGTTACTACCAAGACAGGCATAGATCGGCTGAGCAGTACTTC	CASSYYQDRHRSAEQYF
NA	TRBJ2-7	TRBD2	TRBV19	16	TGTGCCAGTAGTATCCCGAAGACGGGGGGCTCCTACGAGCAGTACTTC	CASSIPKTGGSYEQYF
NA	TRBJ1-1	NA	TRBV3-1	15	TGTGCCAGCAGCCAAGGTCGGGGACGGGACACTGAAGCTTTCTTT	CASSQGRGRDTEAFF
many	TRBJ2-3	NA	TRBV11-2	16	TGTGCCAGCAGCTCGTACAGGGCGGTCGGCACAGATACGCAGTATTTT	CASSSYRAVGTDTQYF
NA	TRBJ2-2	TRBD1	TRBV6-2/TRBV6-3	15	TGTGCCAGCAGTTACGGGACAGGGGCCACCGGGGAGCTGTTTTTT	CASSYGTGATGELFF
few	TRBJ2-5	NA	TRBV20-1	11	TGCAGTGCCATAGGGGTCGAGACCCAGTACTTC	CSAIGVETQYF
many	TRBJ2-7	NA	TRBV4-3	15	TGCGCCAGCAGCCAAGATCATCCAGGACCGTACGAGCAGTACTTC	CASSQDHPGPYEQYF
few	TRBJ2-1	TRBD2	TRBV6-1	15	TGTGCCAGCAGCCGACTAGCGGTTTGGTACAATGAGCAGTTCTTC	CASSRLAVWYNEQFF
many	TRBJ1-5	NA	TRBV12-3/TRBV12-4	13	TGTGCCAGCAGCCCTGGGCCGAATCAGCCCCAGCATTTT	CASSPGPNQPQHF
many	TRBJ2-7	TRBD2	TRBV10-1	15	TGCGCCAGCAGTGCGGGGACTAGCGGGAGAGACGAGCAGTACTTC	CASSAGTSGRDEQYF
few	TRBJ1-2	NA	TRBV24-1	12	TGTGCCACCAGTGATTCCAGGGATGGCTACACCTTC	CATSDSRDGYTF
NA	TRBJ2-3	TRBD2	TRBV6-2/TRBV6-3	16	TGTGCCAGCAGTTACTCGAGCGGGAGTCCCACAGATACGCAGTATTTT	CASSYSSGSPTDTQYF
NA	TRBJ2-5	NA	TRBV5-1	14	TGCGCCAGCAGCTTGGCTGAGGGGGAGGAGACCCAGTACTTC	CASSLAEGEETQYF
few	TRBJ1-3	NA	TRBV10-2	16	TGCGCCAGCAGTGATTTTGTACAGGGCTCTGGAAACACCATATATTTT	CASSDFVQGSGNTIYF
NA	TRBJ1-2	NA	TRBV28	14	TGTGCCAGCGGCAGCCCCACGAACCCCTATGGCTACACCTTC	CASGSPTNPYGYTF
once	TRBJ1-1	NA	TRBV4-2	13	TGTGCCAGCAGCGACAGGACAGAGTCTGAAGCTTTCTTT	CASSDRTESEAFF
NA	TRBJ2-5	TRBD2	TRBV4-3	14	TGCGCCAGCAGCCCCGGCGGGGGAGGAGAGACCCAGTACTTC	CASSPGGGGETQYF
many	TRBJ2-1	NA	TRBV20-1	14	TGCAGTGCTACCAAAAGCGGGACAAACAATGAGCAGTTCTTC	CSATKSGTNNEQFF
many	TRBJ2-7	NA	TRBV28	14	TGTGCCAGCAGTTTATCAGGGGCTAAAAACGAGCAGTACTTC	CASSLSGAKNEQYF
many	TRBJ1-5	TRBD1	TRBV28	15	TGTGCCAGCAGCAGTGACAGGGTTGGAAATCAGCCCCAGCATTTT	CASSSDRVGNQPQHF
few	TRBJ1-2	NA	TRBV20-1	16	TGCAGTGCTAGAGGGACCGAGAGGGACTGGGACTATGGCTACACCTTC	CSARGTERDWDYGYTF